The clone carrying this TCR beta chain was picked up one time. This sample is drawn from a study of technical replicates of blood from a few donors. The ends lost 1 base at V and 1 base at J; junction bases unmatched: 9. The germline V gene has CDR1 SGHVS and CDR2 FQNEAQ. The CDR3 contains 17 residues. Clones were read by immunoSEQ multiplex PCR, and TCRdb kept only the in-frame ones, dropping some. The sample yields roughly 79,000 clones, roughly 95% seen once. Sequencing was done on a sample of T cells isolated from PBMCs. The sequence derives from a human donor in good health. The V call is TRBV7-8, the J call TRBJ2-7; TRBD2 aligns across 8 bases. CDR3 sequence reads: CASSLGLAGLYSYEQYF. The CDR3 DNA reads as TGTGCCAGCAGCTTAGGATTAGCGGGATTATATTCCTACGAGCAGTACTTC.